The 15 T cell receptor beta chains listed next were all sequenced from one sample in a study of cytomegalovirus exposure and HLA in healthy donors. PCR was performed using 60 Vbeta and 13 Jbeta primers. Assay used: immunoSEQ multiplex PCR; TCRdb lists only in-frame clones, some missing. The sample records 70,000 to 90,000 clones, 50% to 80% being singletons. The sequenced material came from PBMCs. The receptors were gathered from a man aged 40-49 years in good health and CMV-seropositive.

The gene calls are TRBV9 and TRBJ1-1; 9 bases line up with TRBD1. Unmatched junction bases numbered 5, after V lost 1 base and J lost 4 bases. The CDR3 has 15 residues. The germline gives CDR1 SGDLS, CDR2 YYNGEE. CDR3 coding DNA: TGTGCCAGCAGCGTATCCTTGGACAGGGGCACTGAAGCTTTCTTT. Its translation is CASSVSLDRGTEAFF.

The genes are TRBV9 and TRBJ1-2; TRBD1 might be the D (5 bases). This CDR3 has 12 amino acids. CDR1 is SGDLS and CDR2 is YYNGEE in the germline V gene. Trimming stripped 1 base from V and 10 bases from J, with 11 bases between. In DNA, the CDR3 is TGTGCCAGCAGCGTACAGGGAGGGGACTACACCTTC. This codes for CASSVQGGDYTF.

V usage is TRBV28 and J usage is TRBJ1-4, with unresolved D. The CDR3 is made up of 15 amino acids. The V gene lost 3 bases and the J gene lost 0 bases, with 8 bases spanning the gap. The germline V gene has CDR1 MDHEN and CDR2 SYDVKM. The CDR3 DNA reads TGTGCCAGCAGTTTTCTGGAGGCAACTAATGAAAAACTGTTTTTT. It codes for CASSFLEATNEKLFF.

The chain uses TRBV5-1 and TRBJ1-2; the D is unclear. CDR3 length: 15 residues. V lost 2 bases and J 8 bases, leaving 19 bases between the germline ends. The V gene's germline CDR1 is SGHRS and CDR2 YFSETQ. The CDR3 DNA sequence: TGCGCCAGCAGCTTTTTAGGGCGCCTCGGGGAGGGCTACACCTTC. Amino acid sequence: CASSFLGRLGEGYTF.

The chain recombines TRBV2 with TRBJ1-1; D is unresolved. Germline V lookup: CDR1 SNHLY, CDR2 FYNNEI. The CDR3 is 12 residues long. The CDR3 DNA reads TGTGGGCATAGTGAGGGTCTCACTGAAGCTTTCTTT. Translated, it gives CGHSEGLTEAFF. The complete variable domain, with remaining parts taken from reference TRBV2 and TRBJ1-1, reads EPEVTQTPSHQVTQMGQEVILRCVPISNHLYFYWYRQILGQKVEFLVSFYNNEISEKSEIFDDQFSVERPDGSNFTLKIRSTKLEDSAMYFCGHSEGLTEAFFGQGTRLTVV.

The chain combines TRBV4-1 with TRBJ1-4; 7 positions agree with TRBD1. J was trimmed by 8 bases and V by 4 bases; bases with no gene match: 7. The CDR3 runs to 14 residues. The germline V gene encodes CDR1 MGHRA and CDR2 YSYEKL. CDR3 in DNA: TGCGCCAGCAGCCTCCGGGCAGGGGGGGAAAAACTGTTTTTT. Translated: CASSLRAGGEKLFF.

DNA for the CDR3: TGTGCCAGCAGCCCACAGGGAAACACTGAAGCTTTCTTT. Residues: CASSPQGNTEAFF. The chain is built from TRBV7-3 and TRBJ1-1, with D tentatively TRBD1 (6 bases). V was trimmed by 5 bases and J by 2 bases, leaving 9 bases between them. The length of the CDR3 is 13 residues. The V gene's germline CDR1 is SGHTA and CDR2 FQGTGA.

The rearrangement links TRBV27 to TRBJ2-7; D remains unclear. Trimming removed 2 bases at V and 0 bases at J, with 5 bases between. The CDR3 runs 13 residues. Germline loops: CDR1 MNHEY, CDR2 SMNVEV (reference sequence). The CDR3 spells CASSLTSSYEQYF. CDR3 nucleotide sequence: TGTGCCAGCAGTTTAACTTCCTCCTACGAGCAGTACTTC.

The count of this clone is one. V gene TRBV29-1 combines with J gene TRBJ2-7; TRBD1 might be the D (6 bases). This CDR3 has 11 amino acids. V was clipped by 7 bases and J by 3 bases, with 10 bases between them. Germline CDR1 is SQVTM and CDR2 is ANQGSEA. CDR3 amino acids: CSAGQNYEQYF. For the CDR3, the DNA is TGCAGCGCCGGACAGAACTACGAGCAGTACTTC.

The V call is TRBV6-5, the J call TRBJ2-3; a possible D gene is TRBD2 (5 bases). The CDR3 spans 16 residues. Looked up from germline, CDR1 is MNHEY and CDR2 is SVGAGI. V lost 2 bases, J lost 6 bases, and 18 bases lay in between. The CDR3 DNA sequence: TGTGCCAGCAGTTACCAACCCGGACTCGTCCTTGATACGCAGTATTTT. Residues: CASSYQPGLVLDTQYF.

This clone was counted a few times. This sample also contains other DNA sequences that code for the same CDR3. The chain uses TRBV5-1 and TRBJ1-1; 7 positions match TRBD1. Germline V gene data show CDR1 as SGHRS and CDR2 as YFSETQ. The CDR3 totals 14 residues. V lost 3 bases to trimming and J lost 5 bases; unmatched junction nucleotides: 7. Here the CDR3 DNA reads TGCGCCAGCAGCTCGGAACAGGGGAGGACTGAAGCTTTCTTT. Translating it yields CASSSEQGRTEAFF.

This clone was counted between two and nine times. One base separates it from a far larger clone, so it is likely a read error. V is TRBV28 and J is TRBJ1-1; a weak D match, TRBD1 (6 bases). CDR1 is MDHEN and CDR2 is SYDVKM in the germline V gene. Trimming took 9 bases from V and 5 from J, leaving 19 bases between them. The CDR3 sequence is 14 residues long. CDR3 loop: CARESGGGGTEAFF. The DNA of the CDR3 is TGTGCCAGAGAGTCCGGGGGAGGGGGGACTGAAGCTTTCTTT.

This clone was counted only a few times. The chain links TRBV5-4 to TRBJ1-2; 7 nucleotides line up with TRBD1. The CDR3 sequence is 16 residues long. V trimming: 4 bases; J trimming: 4 bases; junction bases outside the gene matches: 13. Germline V lookup: CDR1 SGHNT, CDR2 YYREEE (reference sequence). For the CDR3, the DNA is TGTGCCAGCAGCCACGTGACAGGGTTTAGAGTCTATGGCTACACCTTC. It translates to CASSHVTGFRVYGYTF.

V and J are TRBV5-1 and TRBJ2-3, with 8 bases lining up with TRBD2. The CDR3 is made up of 17 amino acids. V was pared by 7 bases and J by 0 bases, with 13 bases of the junction left unmatched. CDR1 is SGHRS, CDR2 YFSETQ, per germline. The DNA of the CDR3 is TGCGCCAGCGCGCGGGGGGACCAACCTTTAAGCACAGATACGCAGTATTTT. Amino acid sequence: CASARGDQPLSTDTQYF.

The CDR3 sequence is CASSIGTGAYEQYF. The CDR3 DNA sequence: TGTGCCAGTAGTATAGGGACAGGGGCCTACGAGCAGTACTTC. The J gene is TRBJ2-7, the V gene TRBV19; 9 bases are a match to TRBD1. This CDR3 spans 14 amino acids. The V gene end was trimmed by 1 base and the J gene end by 2 bases; junction bases not matched to a gene: 0. CDR1 and CDR2 (germline): LNHDA, SQIVND (reference sequence).